This T cell receptor (beta chain) is from a study of blood T cell repertoires in COVID-19 (TCRdb year 2020). Study-wide context: The collaborator samples originated in the United States, Italy and Spain and spanned the acute and convalescent phases of COVID-19. The prospective study material was composed of cDNA or gDNA derived from T cells, B-cell-depleted T cells, or PBMCs. The repertoires were released in a freely available public database intended as a resource for research on the immune response to SARS-CoV-2. Subjects who had been exposed to COVID-19, were actively infected with it, or had recovered from it provided the deeply sampled blood TCRbeta repertoires that made up the dataset. Samples came from the ongoing ImmuneRACE study (first 160 participants) plus 1,254 subjects from 6 global collaborators. HLA class I and class II types, where available, came from metadata supplied by the sample provider rather than from assay-based typing. Nearly every sample came with metadata listing a de-identified subject ID, COVID-19 status, age in years and sex.

Only one count was recorded for this clone. Its antigen remains undetermined. One base away there is no much larger clone; base qualities are not given. The collaborating institutions used their own protocols to collect whole blood in K2EDTA tubes. Collaborator samples were shipped for TCRbeta analysis as frozen whole blood, isolated PBMCs, or DNA extracted from either sample type. The investigation overall reported the following: Clinical and demographic metadata were provided uncurated, with the amount varying by source and participant.

Relative to germline, V is 6 bases shorter and J is 2 bases shorter, with 28 bases between their ends. The CDR3 runs 20 amino acids, cysteine and phenylalanine included. The retained sequence is limited to the CDR3, 60 bases, with the frame set at the first base. The immunoSEQ Assay, a bias-controlled multiplex PCR, was used to amplify TCRbeta CDR3 regions from genomic DNA. The original methods were these. Within the assay, amplification of reference gene primers was used to estimate how many nucleated cells each sample contained. To quantify the absolute abundance of each unique TCRbeta CDR3 rearrangement, sequence reads were collapsed and filtered. For each sample, productive Simpson clonality was calculated as the square root of Simpson's diversity index across productive rearrangements. As stored in TCRdb, this immuneACCESS dataset retains in-frame rearrangements with V and J assigned. A fraction of the clones does not appear; measured against another copy, unresolved V genes explain less than half of the discrepancy, and the remainder lacks a known reason. V, J and clone size derive from that table, while D and trimming were established from the DNA sequence. Counted in this sample were approximately 96,000 clones; 90% to 95% of them appeared once. The ten largest clones represent 1.5% to 2% of the sample.

The chain is assembled from TRBV23-1 and TRBJ1-4, with a weak D call of TRBD1 (5 bases match). TRBV23-1 belongs to the ORF category, with a function that is uncertain. The specimen sequenced was peripheral blood. This TCR came from a man between 60 and 70 years old with acute or convalescent COVID-19. In nucleotides, the sequence is TGCGCCAGCAGGCTCAAAGGCGGGGACTACCATTTGCTGACTAATGAAAAACTGTTTTTT. Its amino acids are CASRLKGGDYHLLTNEKLFF.